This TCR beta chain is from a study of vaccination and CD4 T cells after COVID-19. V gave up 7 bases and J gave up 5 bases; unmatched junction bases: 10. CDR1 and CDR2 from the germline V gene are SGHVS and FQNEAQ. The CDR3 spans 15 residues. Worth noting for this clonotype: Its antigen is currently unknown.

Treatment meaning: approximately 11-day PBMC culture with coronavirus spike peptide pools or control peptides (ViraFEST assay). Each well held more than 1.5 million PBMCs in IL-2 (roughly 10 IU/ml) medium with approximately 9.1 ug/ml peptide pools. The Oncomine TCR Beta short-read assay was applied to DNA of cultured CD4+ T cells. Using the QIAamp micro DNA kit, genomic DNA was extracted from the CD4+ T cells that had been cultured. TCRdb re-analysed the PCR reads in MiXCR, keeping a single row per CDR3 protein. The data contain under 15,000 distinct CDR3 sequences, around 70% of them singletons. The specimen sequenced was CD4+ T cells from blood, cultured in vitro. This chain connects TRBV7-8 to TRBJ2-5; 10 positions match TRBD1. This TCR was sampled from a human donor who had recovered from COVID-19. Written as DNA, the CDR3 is TGTGCCAGCACCCACGGGGACAGGGGTCGGGAGACCCAGTACTTC. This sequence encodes CASTHGDRGRETQYF.